The 30 T cell receptor beta chains below come from one sample, sequenced in a study of control samples from healthy donors and cancer patients. Generated by immunoSEQ multiplex PCR, the TCRdb table keeps only in-frame clones and is missing some. The sample includes under 65,000 clones, about nine tenths of them seen just once. Material for sequencing was PBMCs. These TCRs come from a woman aged 50 to 60 with colorectal cancer.

The chain couples TRBV3-1 (or the pseudogene TRBV3-2) to TRBJ1-5; D is uncertain. The germline gives CDR1 LGHDT, CDR2 YNNKEL (reference sequence). Trimming took 3 bases from V and 2 from J, leaving 2 bases between them. The CDR3 sequence is 12 residues long. CDR3 DNA sequence: TGTGCCAGCAGCCAGGGCAATCAGCCCCAGCATTTT. Translated, it gives CASSQGNQPQHF.

The chain couples TRBV19 to TRBJ1-5; D is ambiguous. The CDR3 loop spans 12 amino acids. Between the trimmed V and J ends, which lost 4 bases and 7 bases, there was a span of 8 bases. CDR1 LNHDA and CDR2 SQIVND come from the germline V gene (reference sequence). The chain's CDR3 is CASSREGQPQHF. CDR3 coding DNA: TGTGCCAGTAGTAGAGAGGGACAGCCCCAGCATTTT.

The chain is built from TRBV10-2 and TRBJ1-1; D perhaps matches TRBD1 (6 bases). The CDR3 is 14 amino acids. CDR1 is WSHSY and CDR2 is SAAADI in the germline V gene. Trimming cost V 6 bases and J 4 bases, with 15 bases left between them. The CDR3 DNA follows: TGCGCCAGCAGAATCAGAGGGGGTTCCACTGAAGCTTTCTTT. Residues: CASRIRGGSTEAFF.

The V gene is TRBV5-6, the J gene TRBJ1-2, with a possible D match to TRBD1 (6 bases). V was pared by 1 base and J by 8 bases, with 12 bases between. The length of the CDR3 is 13 residues. The germline V gene encodes CDR1 SGHDT and CDR2 YYEEEE. The CDR3 region has the DNA TGTGCCAGCAGCTTGTATGGGGGGCTGGGCTACACCTTC. It codes for CASSLYGGLGYTF.

The chain has TRBV5-1 and TRBJ1-1; 9 bases are a match to TRBD1. Trimming cost V 4 bases and J 0 bases; bases outside gene matches: 10. The germline gives CDR1 SGHRS, CDR2 YFSETQ. The CDR3 is 17 residues long. This CDR3 reads CASSPQPGQGMNTEAFF. The CDR3, as DNA: TGCGCCAGCAGCCCCCAACCGGGACAGGGAATGAACACTGAAGCTTTCTTT.

This chain links TRBV7-6 with TRBJ2-7; TRBD2 aligns across 14 bases. CDR3 length: 16 amino acids. The V gene's germline CDR1 is SGHVS and CDR2 FNYEAQ. The junction had 6 bases not matched to a gene; V was cut back by 5 bases and J by 3 bases. CDR3 DNA sequence: TGTGCCAGCAGCGCTCAGGGACTAGCGGGAGACTACGAGCAGTACTTC. Amino acid sequence: CASSAQGLAGDYEQYF.

The chain recombines TRBV9 with TRBJ2-7; D is unclear. The CDR3 has 14 residues. Germline V gene sequence: CDR1 SGDLS, CDR2 YYNGEE. Trimming removed 0 bases from V and 0 bases from J, with 7 bases in between. The CDR3 here is CASSVGGSSYEQYF. The CDR3 bases are TGTGCCAGCAGCGTAGGTGGCAGCTCCTACGAGCAGTACTTC.

The rearrangement joins TRBV19 to TRBJ2-3, with 9 bases that match TRBD2. V dropped 4 bases and J dropped 5; count of bases not matched to a gene: 7. This CDR3 contains 15 residues. In germline, CDR1 is LNHDA, CDR2 SQIVND (reference sequence). This chain's CDR3 is CASSTTLAGQDTQYF. The CDR3 bases are TGTGCCAGTAGTACCACTCTAGCGGGGCAAGATACGCAGTATTTT.

A single count supports this clone. The J gene is TRBJ1-1, the V gene TRBV2; 8 bases agree with TRBD1. The CDR3 contains 15 residues. Looked up from germline, CDR1 is SNHLY and CDR2 is FYNNEI. The J segment lost 4 bases and the V segment lost 6 bases, leaving 10 bases of the junction unmatched. CDR3 loop: CASSKDRVSGTEAFF. As DNA, the CDR3 is TGTGCCAGCAGCAAGGACAGGGTGAGTGGCACTGAAGCTTTCTTT.

The rearrangement uses TRBV2 and TRBJ1-5; D not certain. The CDR3 extends over 14 amino acids. The germline V gene encodes CDR1 SNHLY and CDR2 FYNNEI. Trimming cost V 7 bases and J 0 bases, with 10 bases left between them. The CDR3 protein is CASKEEYSNQPQHF. CDR3 nucleotides: TGTGCCAGCAAGGAAGAGTATAGCAATCAGCCCCAGCATTTT.

The chain recombines TRBV10-1 with TRBJ1-6; the match to TRBD1 covers 8 bases. After removal of 7 bases from V and 8 bases from J, the junction contained 7 bases not matched to a gene. Germline lookup yields CDR1 WNHNN and CDR2 SYGVQD (reference sequence). The CDR3 is 14 residues long. DNA of the CDR3: TGCGCCAGCACGAAAGGACAGGGAGATTCACCCCTCCACTTT. Translating it yields CASTKGQGDSPLHF.

In its sample, this clone was seen once. The CDR3 DNA sequence: TGTGCCAGCAGCCAAGATCAGGGAGGCTCTGGAAACACCATATATTTT. Translation gives CASSQDQGGSGNTIYF. The rearrangement links TRBV3-1 (or the pseudogene TRBV3-2) to TRBJ1-3; possibly TRBD1 for D (5 bases). CDR1 and CDR2 (germline): LGHDT, YNNKEL (reference sequence). Trimming left V 0 bases short and J 0 bases short, with 9 bases between. This CDR3 comprises 16 residues.

This clone was recorded a few times. The chain is built from TRBV12-3 or TRBV12-4 and TRBJ1-2; TRBD1 might be the D (6 bases). V lost 6 bases and J 4 bases, leaving 12 bases between the germline ends. This CDR3 is built from 13 residues. In DNA, the CDR3 is TGTGCCAGCAGCTACAGGGTACGCTATGGCTACACCTTC. Amino acid sequence: CASSYRVRYGYTF.

The chain couples TRBV2 to TRBJ2-7; D unresolved. The germline gives CDR1 SNHLY, CDR2 FYNNEI. V lost 3 bases to trimming and J lost 5 bases, with 2 bases between them. The CDR3 covers 10 residues. The CDR3 sequence is CASSDNEQYF. Here the CDR3 DNA reads TGTGCCAGCAGTGACAACGAGCAGTACTTC.

The rearrangement links TRBV28 to TRBJ1-4; no clear D gene. CDR1 is MDHEN, CDR2 SYDVKM, per germline. The CDR3 has 14 residues. The V gene lost 5 bases and the J gene lost 1 base, with 8 bases spanning the gap. The CDR3 spells CASSLLRTNEKLFF. The CDR3 DNA reads TGTGCCAGCAGTCTACTCAGAACTAATGAAAAACTGTTTTTT.

The sample holds one count of this clone. The chain combines TRBV15 with TRBJ1-4; D is ambiguous. This CDR3 has 14 amino acids. The V end lost 1 base, the J end lost 7 bases, and 10 bases lay between the germline ends. Per germline, CDR1 LNHNV and CDR2 YYDKDF (reference sequence). The CDR3, as DNA: TGTGCCACCAGCAGAGCAGGTAGTAGTGAAAAACTGTTTTTT. It yields the protein CATSRAGSSEKLFF. Variable domain in full (rest from reference TRBV15 and TRBJ1-4): DAMVIQNPRYQVTQFGKPVTLSCSQTLNHNVMYWYQQKSSQAPKLLFHYYDKDFNNEADTPDNFQSRRPNTSFCFLDIRSPGLGDTAMYLCATSRAGSSEKLFFGSGTQLSVL.

The chain carries TRBV23-1 and TRBJ2-7; no reliable D call. TRBV23-1 falls under the ORF class, with uncertain function. V shed 3 bases and J shed 7 bases, with 25 bases lying between them. The CDR3 runs 17 residues. The CDR3 coding sequence is TGCGCCAGCAGTCATCCCGGCCGCCTCTTCCTCTTTAAAGAGCAGTACTTC. This translates into CASSHPGRLFLFKEQYF.

The chain couples TRBV4-1 to TRBJ1-3; the D is unclear. The CDR3 is 14 residues long. Trimming stripped 2 bases from V and 5 bases from J, with 10 bases between. The germline V gene encodes CDR1 MGHRA and CDR2 YSYEKL. The CDR3 region has the DNA TGCGCCAGCAGCCAACCGGGCCGGAGAAACACCATATATTTT. Amino acid sequence: CASSQPGRRNTIYF.

This chain uses TRBV10-1 with TRBJ2-2, with 7 bases identical to TRBD2. The CDR3 runs 16 residues. In germline, CDR1 is WNHNN, CDR2 SYGVQD (reference sequence). V lost 5 bases to trimming and J lost 4 bases; unmatched junction nucleotides: 10. DNA for the CDR3: TGCGCCAGCAGTTCCTCCGGCGGGGGTGGCACCGGGGAGCTGTTTTTT. Protein: CASSSSGGGGTGELFF.

CDR3 protein: CASRTGGGTSTEQYF. The CDR3 nucleotides read TGTGCCAGCAGGACCGGCGGGGGGACGTCTACCGAGCAGTACTTC. The chain uses TRBV27 and TRBJ2-7, with 8 bases aligning to TRBD2. CDR1 and CDR2 from the germline V gene are MNHEY and SMNVEV (reference sequence). This CDR3 comprises 15 residues. The J segment lost 6 bases and the V segment lost 6 bases, leaving 13 bases of the junction unmatched.

V usage is TRBV5-6 and J usage is TRBJ1-1; no firm D call. Trimming cost V 5 bases and J 4 bases, with 12 bases left between them. This CDR3 is 13 amino acids long. Per the germline V gene, CDR1 is SGHDT and CDR2 is YYEEEE. CDR3 amino acids: CASRVSGGTEAFF. DNA for the CDR3: TGTGCCAGCAGGGTCTCTGGCGGCACTGAAGCTTTCTTT. The entire variable domain, with the rest obtained from reference TRBV5-6 and TRBJ1-1, is as follows: DAGVTQSPTHLIKTRGQQVTLRCSPKSGHDTVSWYQQALGQGPQFIFQYYEEEERQRGNFPDRFSGHQFPNYSSELNVNALLLGDSALYLCASRVSGGTEAFFGQGTRLTVV.

The J gene is TRBJ1-2, the V gene TRBV10-3; D might be TRBD1 (5 bases). CDR1 ENHRY and CDR2 SYGVKD come from the germline V gene. The CDR3 extends over 14 amino acids. The V end was cut by 2 bases, the J end by 6 bases, with 13 bases between. CDR3 loop: CAISERSQGDGYTF. The CDR3 DNA sequence: TGTGCCATCAGTGAGAGGAGCCAAGGGGATGGCTACACCTTC.

The CDR3 DNA reads as TGTGCCTGGAGTGCGCCGCCAACTAGCGGACCTGAATCCGGGGAGCTGTTTTTT. It is translated as CAWSAPPTSGPESGELFF. V usage is TRBV30 and J usage is TRBJ2-2; 8 nucleotides match TRBD2. The CDR3 is 18 amino acids. Trimming took 1 base from V and 6 from J; bases not matched to a gene: 16. CDR1 and CDR2 (germline): GTSNPN, SVGIG (reference sequence).

This chain uses TRBV3-1 (or the pseudogene TRBV3-2) with TRBJ1-4; D gene ambiguous. Germline CDR1 LGHDT, CDR2 YNNKEL (reference sequence). V dropped 4 bases and J dropped 8 bases, with 17 bases sitting between them. CDR3 size: 15 residues. As DNA, the CDR3 is TGTGCCAGCAGCCCCAGTTCGGCTTCGGGAGAAAAACTGTTTTTT. It yields the protein CASSPSSASGEKLFF.

V and J are TRBV27 and TRBJ1-2; 8 nucleotides align to TRBD1. The J segment lost 6 bases and the V segment lost 4 bases, leaving 7 bases of the junction unmatched. CDR1 and CDR2 from the germline V gene are MNHEY and SMNVEV (reference sequence). The CDR3 spans 14 residues. CDR3 residues: CASSSGQGVDGYTF. Written as DNA, the CDR3 is TGTGCCAGCAGTTCAGGACAGGGTGTAGATGGCTACACCTTC.

The V call is TRBV6-1, the J call TRBJ1-4, with D unclear. V lost 0 bases to trimming and J lost 8 bases, with 13 bases between them. The CDR3 has 15 amino acids. Germline lookup yields CDR1 MNHNS and CDR2 SASEGT. The CDR3: CASSEAEGYGEKLFF. CDR3 sequence (DNA): TGTGCCAGCAGTGAAGCCGAAGGGTACGGGGAAAAACTGTTTTTT.

The table lists this clone with a count of one. The rearrangement uses TRBV5-1 and TRBJ2-1; 12 bases match TRBD2. This CDR3 spans 17 amino acids. The V segment lost 4 bases and the J segment 0 bases; nucleotides outside the gene matches: 5. The germline CDR1 and CDR2 sequences are SGHRS and YFSETQ. This CDR3 reads CASSQGTSGYSYNEQFF. The DNA of the CDR3 is TGCGCCAGCAGCCAAGGGACTAGCGGGTACTCCTACAATGAGCAGTTCTTC. Full variable domain (remainder filled in from reference TRBV5-1 and TRBJ2-1): KAGVTQTPRYLIKTRGQQVTLSCSPISGHRSVSWYQQTPGQGLQFLFEYFSETQRNKGNFPGRFSGRQFSNSRSEMNVSTLELGDSALYLCASSQGTSGYSYNEQFFGPGTRLTVL.

The chain links TRBV28 to TRBJ2-2, with TRBD2 as a possible D gene (5 bases). The V and J ends lost 8 bases and 6 bases respectively, with 7 bases between them. Germline V gives CDR1 MDHEN, CDR2 SYDVKM. The CDR3 sequence is 11 residues long. CDR3 in DNA: TGTGCCAGCGCCGGGGCCGGGGAGCTGTTTTTT. Amino acids: CASAGAGELFF.

In its sample, this clone was seen once. This sequence joins TRBV28 and TRBJ1-2; D gene uncertain. Trimming removed 6 bases at V and 4 bases at J, with 15 bases between. The CDR3 contains 14 residues. Germline V gene sequence: CDR1 MDHEN, CDR2 SYDVKM. CDR3 nucleotide sequence: TGTGCCAGCAGCCCTCCTGGGCAGTTCTATGGCTACACCTTC. Translating gives CASSPPGQFYGYTF.

CDR3 nucleotide sequence: TGTGCCAGCAGCAAAGCGCCATGGGGGGACTGGGGAGCCTCAATTAAAATCACTGAAGCTTTCTTT. Translating gives CASSKAPWGDWGASIKITEAFF. The V call is TRBV21-1, the J call TRBJ1-1. TRBV21-1 is tagged as a pseudogene. CDR3 length: 22 amino acids.